This T cell receptor beta chain was profiled in a study of PD-1 blockade in classical Hodgkin lymphoma. Stated time point: cycle 4 day 1 (C4D1), after 6 weeks of nivolumab. Relapses following autologous stem cell transplantation were seen in all patients, with brentuximab vedotin exposure varying. V was shortened by 5 bases and J by 1 base, with 22 bases between the two germline ends. The germline V gene encodes CDR1 SGHNT and CDR2 YENEEA. This CDR3 is 18 amino acids long. Here immunoSEQ multiplex PCR was the method, and the copy in TCRdb shows in-frame clones only, minus some. The repertoire holds tens of thousands of clones, almost 90% seen once, with about 15% in the top ten. This clone was seen a few times.

This rearrangement joins TRBV11-3 to TRBJ2-3, with D perhaps matching TRBD1 (6 bases). Sequenced here: peripheral blood mononuclear cells (PBMCs), sampled before the fourth cycle of nivolumab. The receptor comes from a human donor with classical Hodgkin lymphoma. The CDR3 DNA reads as TGTGCCAGCAGCCCTAGGATACAGGGTAAGGGGCGCACAGATACGCAGTATTTT. Its protein is CASSPRIQGKGRTDTQYF. Full variable domain (missing parts from reference TRBV11-3 and TRBJ2-3): EAGVVQSPRYKIIEKKQPVAFWCNPISGHNTLYWYLQNLGQGPELLIRYENEEAVDDSQLPKDRFSAERLKGVDSTLKIQPAELGDSAVYLCASSPRIQGKGRTDTQYFGPGTRLTVL.